This note documents a single T cell receptor beta chain sequence. No antigen is known for it. This entry is derived from a study of T cells expressing NK-cell markers. The overall study: It was sorted CD3+CD56-NKG2C+, CD3+CD56+NKG2C- and CD3+CD56+NKG2C+ T cells that provided the TCR beta repertoires.

Study results and limitations: Clarity on HCMV specificity was lacking for the expanded NKG2C+ T cell clones.

The CDR3 contains 17 residues. Germline V lookup: CDR1 SNHLY, CDR2 FYNNEI. TCR beta libraries carry UMIs added by 5'RACE template switching. Reanalyzing the 5' RACE reads, TCRdb keeps one entry per CDR3 protein, without DNA. This listing includes roughly 300,000 distinct CDR3 sequences. This sequence joins TRBV2 and TRBJ2-3; as DNA is missing, the TRBD2 call by TCRdb cannot be tested. The origin of this receptor is a woman aged 18 to 69 in good health. The sequencing sample was made of blood T cells: a sorted CD56 or NKG2C T cell subset, CD4+ or CD8+ T cells, or bulk PBMC T cells (not recorded which). The CDR3 loop reads CASSTGLAGVTADTQYF.